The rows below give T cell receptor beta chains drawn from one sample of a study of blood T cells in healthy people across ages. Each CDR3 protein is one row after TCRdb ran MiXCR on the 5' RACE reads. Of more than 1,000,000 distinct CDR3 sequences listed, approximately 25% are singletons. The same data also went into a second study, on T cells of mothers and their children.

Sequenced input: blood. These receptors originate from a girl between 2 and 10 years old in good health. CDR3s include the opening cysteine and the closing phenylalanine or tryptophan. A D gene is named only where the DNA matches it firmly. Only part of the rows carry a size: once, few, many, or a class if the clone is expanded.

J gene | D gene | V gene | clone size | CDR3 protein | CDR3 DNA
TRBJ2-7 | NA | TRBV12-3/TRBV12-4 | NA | CASSGRTVYEQYF | TGTGCCAGCAGCGGGCGGACAGTCTACGAGCAGTACTTC
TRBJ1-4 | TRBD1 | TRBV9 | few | CASSFGTGALQAKLFF | TGTGCCAGCAGCTTTGGGACAGGGGCGCTACAGGCAAAACTGTTTTTT
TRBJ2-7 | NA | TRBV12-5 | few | CASGLVVLQGRLYEQYF | TGTGCTAGTGGTTTGGTAGTCTTACAGGGCCGCCTTTACGAGCAGTACTTC
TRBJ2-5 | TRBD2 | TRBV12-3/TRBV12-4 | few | CASSLQREQETQYF | TGTGCCAGCAGTCTCCAGCGGGAGCAAGAGACCCAGTACTTC
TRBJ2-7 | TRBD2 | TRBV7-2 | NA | CASSPWTSDSYEQYF | TGTGCCAGCAGCCCGTGGACTAGCGACTCCTACGAGCAGTACTTC
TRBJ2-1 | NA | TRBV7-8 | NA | CASILQVSQAREQFF | TGTGCCAGCATTCTCCAGGTCTCCCAGGCTAGAGAGCAGTTCTTC
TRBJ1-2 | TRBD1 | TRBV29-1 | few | CSVTMGGTGGF | TGCAGCGTCACGATGGGGGGGACAGGTGGCTTC
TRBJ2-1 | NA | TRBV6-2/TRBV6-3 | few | CASSPLPPSGDSYNEQFF | TGTGCCAGCAGTCCGCTCCCACCTTCAGGGGACTCCTACAATGAGCAGTTCTTC
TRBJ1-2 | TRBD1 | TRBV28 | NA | CASSSPGQIYGYTF | TGTGCCAGCAGTTCCCCGGGACAGATCTATGGCTACACCTTC
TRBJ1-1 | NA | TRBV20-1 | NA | CSAPQTVSGRNTEAFF | TGCAGTGCCCCGCAGACCGTTTCTGGTAGGAACACTGAAGCTTTCTTT
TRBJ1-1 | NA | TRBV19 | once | CASSLQTPTEAFF | TGTGCCAGTTCTCTCCAGACACCGACTGAAGCTTTCTTT
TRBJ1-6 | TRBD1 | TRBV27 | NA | CASSLFLTGGTGSPLHF | TGTGCCAGCAGTTTATTCCTGACAGGGGGTACGGGTTCACCCCTCCACTTT
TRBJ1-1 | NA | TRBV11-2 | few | CASSFSGRMNTEAFF | TGTGCCAGCAGCTTCAGTGGGAGGATGAACACTGAAGCTTTCTTT
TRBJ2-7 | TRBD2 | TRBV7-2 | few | CASSLDGLAGYEQYF | TGTGCCAGCAGCTTAGATGGACTAGCGGGTTACGAGCAGTACTTC
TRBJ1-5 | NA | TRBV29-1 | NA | CSVGATSNQPQHF | TGCAGCGTTGGGGCCACTAGCAATCAGCCCCAGCATTTT
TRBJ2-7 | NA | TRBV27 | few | CASSPPAVPYEQYF | TGTGCCAGCAGTCCCCCGGCGGTTCCCTACGAGCAGTACTTC
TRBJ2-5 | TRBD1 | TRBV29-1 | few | CSVYGTDLAEETQYF | TGCAGCGTCTATGGGACAGACCTAGCCGAAGAGACCCAGTACTTC
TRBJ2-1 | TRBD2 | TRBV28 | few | CASSIPGLSSYNEQFF | TGTGCCAGCAGTATACCGGGACTAAGCTCCTACAATGAGCAGTTCTTC
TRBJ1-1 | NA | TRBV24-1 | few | CATRGLGTEAFF | TGTGCCACCAGGGGCCTAGGGACTGAAGCTTTCTTT
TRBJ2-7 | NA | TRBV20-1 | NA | CSASPDGRGLSYEQYF | TGCAGTGCTAGCCCTGATGGGCGGGGGCTGTCCTACGAGCAGTACTTC
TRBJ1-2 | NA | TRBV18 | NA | CASSPGEERGYTF | TGTGCCAGCTCACCAGGAGAGGAAAGGGGCTACACCTTC
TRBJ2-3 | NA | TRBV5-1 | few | CASTGRTTDTQYF | TGCGCCAGCACAGGGAGGACCACAGATACGCAGTATTTT
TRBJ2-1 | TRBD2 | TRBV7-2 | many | CASSLSLAGGDEQFF | TGTGCCAGCAGCTTATCGTTAGCGGGGGGTGATGAGCAGTTCTTC
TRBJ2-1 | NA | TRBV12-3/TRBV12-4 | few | CASSLIVISYNEQFF | TGTGCCAGCAGTTTAATCGTCATTTCCTACAATGAGCAGTTCTTC
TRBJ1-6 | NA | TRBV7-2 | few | CASNTAEGSYNSPLHF | TGTGCCAGCAACACCGCAGAGGGATCCTATAATTCACCCCTCCACTTT
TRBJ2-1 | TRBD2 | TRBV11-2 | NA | CASSLDPSGGPYNEQFF | TGTGCCAGCAGCTTAGACCCTAGCGGGGGTCCGTACAATGAGCAGTTCTTC
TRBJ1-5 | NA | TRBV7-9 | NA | CTSSLAPLQPQHF | TGTACCAGCAGCTTAGCCCCTCTTCAGCCCCAGCATTTT
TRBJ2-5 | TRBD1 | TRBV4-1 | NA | CASSQLGQGERETQYF | TGCGCCAGCAGCCAATTAGGACAGGGAGAAAGAGAGACCCAGTACTTC
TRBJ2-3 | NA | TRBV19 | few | CASSIYEGTDTQYF | TGTGCCAGTAGTATCTACGAAGGCACAGATACGCAGTATTTT
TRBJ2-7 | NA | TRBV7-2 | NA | CASSFELLDEQYF | TGTGCCAGCAGCTTCGAGCTTCTCGACGAGCAGTACTTC
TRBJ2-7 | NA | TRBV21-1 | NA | CASSNIWGQMSYEQYF | TGTGCCAGCAGCAATATATGGGGACAGATGTCCTACGAGCAGTACTTC
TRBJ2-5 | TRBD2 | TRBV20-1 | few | CSARGTPGREETQYF | TGCAGTGCTAGGGGTACACCGGGGAGGGAAGAGACCCAGTACTTC
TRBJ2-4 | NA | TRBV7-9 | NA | CASSQSVFGRDIQYF | TGTGCCAGCAGCCAATCGGTTTTCGGGCGGGACATTCAGTACTTC
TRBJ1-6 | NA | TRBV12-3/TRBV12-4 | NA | CASSPGEGLPLHF | TGTGCCAGCAGTCCGGGGGAGGGGCTACCCCTCCACTTT
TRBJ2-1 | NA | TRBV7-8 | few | CASSGRSEQFF | TGTGCCAGCAGCGGGAGAAGTGAGCAGTTCTTC